The T cell receptor (beta chain) under discussion was sequenced for a study of T-cell reconstitution after alpha-beta-depleted transplantation in children. V trimming: 3 bases; J trimming: 6 bases; junction bases outside the gene matches: 9. CDR3 length: 15 amino acids. This clonotype turned up a few times. A TCRbeta library incorporating unique molecular identifiers was prepared. TCRdb processed the PCR reads anew with MiXCR; each CDR3 protein has one entry. This table holds around 480,000 distinct CDR3 sequences, approximately 29% found once. The input for sequencing was PBMCs from the stem cell graft donor, taken from the stem cell graft. This clonotype was sampled from a human donor who donated a stem cell graft to a child with aplastic anemia. The chain employs TRBV12-3 or TRBV12-4 and TRBJ2-7, with 9 bases aligning to TRBD2. The CDR3 is CASSFVLAGTSEQYF. In nucleotides, the CDR3 is TGTGCCAGCAGTTTCGTGCTAGCGGGAACATCCGAGCAGTACTTC.